One and the same sample provided the 11 T cell receptor beta chains below, sequenced in a study of beta chain features in type 1 diabetes. Study-level findings and limits: All four CD4+ subsets of Type 1 diabetes patients contained TCRB CDR3s that were moderately but significantly shorter.

Sequenced material consisted of expressed TCRB transcripts (all of the isolated RNA was reverse transcribed). Profiling relied on immunoSEQ multiplex PCR, and the TCRdb table lists in-frame clones only, not all of them. The table includes 300,000 to 400,000 clones, around 9.6% detected once. Their specific antigens are unknown. The sample taken for sequencing was central memory CD4+ T cells from blood. These receptor sequences come from a man aged 25-45 years with type 1 diabetes.

This chain links TRBV27 with TRBJ1-1; possibly TRBD1 for D (5 bases). CDR1 and CDR2 (germline): MNHEY, SMNVEV (reference sequence). V lost 6 bases to trimming and J lost 8 bases, with 13 bases between them. This CDR3 is 12 amino acids long. This chain's CDR3 is CASRLQDREAFF. In nucleotides, the CDR3 is TGTGCCAGCAGATTACAGGACCGGGAAGCTTTCTTT.

The table lists this clone with a few counts. V gene TRBV19 combines with J gene TRBJ2-3; D is perhaps TRBD2 (5 bases). Trimming took off 3 bases at V and 0 bases at J, with 13 bases between the two ends. Looked up from germline, CDR1 is LNHDA and CDR2 is SQIVND (reference sequence). This CDR3 has 16 residues. CDR3 loop: CASSIRAGLSTDTQYF. Here the CDR3 DNA reads TGTGCCAGTAGTATTAGAGCTGGACTCAGCACAGATACGCAGTATTTT. The full variable domain, with the rest looked up from reference TRBV19 and TRBJ2-3, is DGGITQSPKYLFRKEGQNVTLSCEQNLNHDAMYWYRQDPGQGLRLIYYSQIVNDFQKGDIAEGYSVSREKKESFPLTVTSAQKNPTAFYLCASSIRAGLSTDTQYFGPGTRLTVL.

This chain joins TRBV5-1 and TRBJ2-7; D might be TRBD1 or TRBD2, each matching 5 bases. Trimming stripped 4 bases from V and 2 bases from J, with 16 bases between. Germline assignment: CDR1 SGHRS and CDR2 YFSETQ. CDR3 size: 15 residues. The CDR3 spells CASSDAGTKAYEQYF. CDR3 DNA sequence: TGCGCCAGCAGCGACGCCGGGACGAAGGCCTACGAGCAGTACTTC. The variable domain in full, with the rest retrieved from reference TRBV5-1 and TRBJ2-7, is KAGVTQTPRYLIKTRGQQVTLSCSPISGHRSVSWYQQTPGQGLQFLFEYFSETQRNKGNFPGRFSGRQFSNSRSEMNVSTLELGDSALYLCASSDAGTKAYEQYFGPGTRLTVT.

The sample holds a few counts of this clone. It may be a read error: a sequence one base away is much more abundant. The sample holds other DNA sequences that translate to the same CDR3. The gene calls are TRBV13 and TRBJ2-3; D not certain. V was shortened by 1 base and J by 1 base, with 3 bases between the two germline ends. This CDR3 contains 13 residues. CDR1 and CDR2 from the germline V gene are PRHDT and FYEKMQ (reference sequence). For the CDR3, the DNA is TGTGCCAGCAGCTTAGTAGGCACAGATACGCAGTATTTT. Amino acid sequence: CASSLVGTDTQYF.

The table lists this clone with a few counts. This chain joins TRBV4-2 and TRBJ2-1, with 9 bases aligning to TRBD2. Trimming at V came to 0 bases and at J to 3 bases, leaving 3 bases not matched to a gene. Germline lookup yields CDR1 LGHNA and CDR2 YNFKEQ. The length of the CDR3 is 16 residues. The DNA of the CDR3 is TGTGCCAGCAGCCAAGAGCCGACTAGCGGCTACAATGAGCAGTTCTTC. This gives the protein CASSQEPTSGYNEQFF.

The CDR3 nucleotides are TGTGCCAGCAGTGAGATTCCGTCCAGGGGGCATCAGCCCCAGCATTTT. It codes for CASSEIPSRGHQPQHF. The rearrangement joins TRBV6-1 to TRBJ1-5; 8 bases align to TRBD1. This CDR3 contains 16 residues. V trimming: 3 bases; J trimming: 5 bases; junction bases outside the gene matches: 9. Germline lookup yields CDR1 MNHNS and CDR2 SASEGT.

The table lists this clone with a few counts. The genes are TRBV5-1 and TRBJ2-3, with D unclear. The germline gives CDR1 SGHRS, CDR2 YFSETQ. The CDR3 totals 16 residues. V lost 3 bases and J lost 0, with 14 bases in between. CDR3 region: CASSYSQVLSTDTQYF. In nucleotides, the CDR3 is TGCGCCAGCAGCTACAGCCAAGTCCTTAGCACAGATACGCAGTATTTT.

Ten or more counts support this clone. This chain uses TRBV27 with TRBJ2-1; no definite D call. V lost 5 bases to trimming and J lost 7 bases, with 9 bases between them. The CDR3 sequence is 12 residues long. The germline V gene encodes CDR1 MNHEY and CDR2 SMNVEV (reference sequence). The CDR3 sequence: CASSPGANEQFF. In DNA, the CDR3 is TGTGCCAGCAGTCCGGGTGCGAATGAGCAGTTCTTC.

The chain couples TRBV28 to TRBJ1-2; D is possibly TRBD1 (5 bases). CDR3 length: 18 amino acids. Germline V gene sequence: CDR1 MDHEN, CDR2 SYDVKM. V dropped 6 bases and J dropped 0 bases, with 23 bases sitting between them. CDR3 amino acids: CASSIDGQNPWANYGYTF. The CDR3 region has the DNA TGTGCCAGCAGCATCGACGGACAAAACCCCTGGGCTAACTATGGCTACACCTTC.

The chain is built from TRBV18 and TRBJ1-5, with unresolved D. The CDR3 is made up of 14 amino acids. V was pared by 1 base and J by 4 bases, with 8 bases between. Germline V gives CDR1 KGHSH, CDR2 LQKENI. CDR3 residues: CASSPLISNQPQHF. DNA for the CDR3: TGTGCCAGCTCACCACTTATTTCGAATCAGCCCCAGCATTTT.

Written as DNA, the CDR3 is TGTGCCAGCAGCCCAAGCCGGGGCGGAAGGGGAGTCGACAAAAACATTCAGTACTTC. The encoded protein is CASSPSRGGRGVDKNIQYF. The chain uses TRBV9 and TRBJ2-4, with D possibly being TRBD1 or TRBD2 (5 bases each). CDR1 and CDR2 from the germline V gene are SGDLS and YYNGEE. The CDR3 runs 19 residues. The V end lost 4 bases, the J end lost 3 bases, and 26 bases lay between the germline ends.